A selection of T cell receptor beta chains follows, all from one sample in a study of early T cells in non-severe SARS-CoV-2 infection. TCRdb passed the 5' RACE reads through MiXCR, listing each CDR3 protein once. The table lists 40,000 to 60,000 distinct CDR3 sequences, under 7% of them singletons, with less than 3.5% in the top ten. Sequencing used whole blood, obtained at baseline. All receptors derive from an adult who was a healthcare worker with PCR-confirmed SARS-CoV-2 infection or an uninfected control (not recorded which). Both conserved end residues are part of each CDR3. D genes are given only for firm matches. The size entry is marked missing in some rows and otherwise reads once, few, many or a size class.

D gene | CDR3 length | J gene | clone size | V gene | CDR3 DNA | CDR3 protein
TRBD1 | 14 | TRBJ1-4 | . | TRBV10-2 | TGCGCCAGCAGTGGACAGGGCGGTAATGAAAAACTGTTTTTT | CASSGQGGNEKLFF
TRBD2 | 16 | TRBJ2-7 | . | TRBV7-2 | TGTGCCAGCAGCTTATATGGGCAGGGAGGGACCTACGAGCAGTACTTC | CASSLYGQGGTYEQYF
TRBD1 | 13 | TRBJ2-3 | many | TRBV5-1 | TGCGCCAGCAGCGGGACAGGGGACGATACGCAGTATTTT | CASSGTGDDTQYF
TRBD1 | 13 | TRBJ1-2 | few | TRBV9 | TGTGCCAGCAGCTGGACAGGGGACTATGGCTACACCTTC | CASSWTGDYGYTF
. | 16 | TRBJ2-7 | many | TRBV7-6 | TGTGCCAGCAGCTTAGGCACAGGGATAAACTCCTACGAGCAGTACTTC | CASSLGTGINSYEQYF
. | 12 | TRBJ2-1 | . | TRBV29-1 | TGCAGCGTTGGAGGCGGGGCTAATGAGCAGTTCTTC | CSVGGGANEQFF
. | 15 | TRBJ1-5 | many | TRBV20-1 | TGCAGTGCTAGAGCGTGGCAGGGGAGCAATCAGCCCCAGCATTTT | CSARAWQGSNQPQHF
. | 14 | TRBJ2-5 | . | TRBV28 | TGTGCCAGCAGTTGGGCGGGGAGCCAAGAGACCCAGTACTTC | CASSWAGSQETQYF
. | 13 | TRBJ2-7 | few | TRBV11-3 | TGTGCCAGCAGCTTATACCCCAGTGGAGAGCAGTACTTC | CASSLYPSGEQYF
. | 12 | TRBJ1-1 | many | TRBV7-9 | TGTGCCAGCAGCGTATTGGGCACTGAAGCTTTCTTT | CASSVLGTEAFF
. | 14 | TRBJ2-1 | many | TRBV20-1 | TGCAGTGCCCAGGGCGGCAGGTTCTACAATGAGCAGTTCTTC | CSAQGGRFYNEQFF